This TCR beta chain is from a study of CD8+CD57+ T cells in acquired aplastic anemia. Whole-study context: Sorted CD4+ plus CD8+ cells gave DNA averaging about 3.2 ug. CD4+ cells from healthy donors averaged about 10.8 million reads.

The use of genomic DNA as template underpinned the TCR beta VDJ and CDR3 profiling. TCRdb ran MiXCR on the reads and lists one entry per CDR3 protein. The sample shows 80,000 or so distinct CDR3 sequences, under 50% of them seen only once. Germline V gene lookup returns CDR1 MNHEY and CDR2 SVGEGT. CDR3 size: 14 residues. V lost 4 bases to trimming and J lost 3 bases, with 12 bases between them. What was sequenced was sorted CD4+, CD8+, or CD8+CD57+ T cells (not recorded which) from PBMCs. The source is a human donor in good health, serving as a control. The chain employs TRBV6-2 or TRBV6-3 and TRBJ1-2; perhaps TRBD1 as D (5 bases). Here the CDR3 DNA reads TGTGCCAGCAGTTTCGCGGGGGATTACTATGGCTACACCTTC. Translated: CASSFAGDYYGYTF.